A single sample gave rise to the 7 T cell receptor beta chains below, sequenced in a study of blood T cell repertoires in COVID-19. Libraries were prepared by immunoSEQ multiplex PCR; TCRdb keeps only in-frame clonotypes and omits some of them. The table has 200,000 to 300,000 clones, around 86% seen once. Sample: peripheral blood. Receptors originate from a woman in her thirties or forties who had recovered from COVID-19.

This clone was seen a single time. This chain links TRBV3-1 (or the pseudogene TRBV3-2) with TRBJ1-3, with TRBD1 matching over 9 bases. This CDR3 contains 17 residues. J gave up 0 bases and V 4 bases, and 7 bases lay outside the gene matches. Germline V gene data show CDR1 as LGHDT and CDR2 as YNNKEL (reference sequence). CDR3 region: CASSLHGQGSSGNTIYF. DNA of the CDR3: TGTGCCAGCAGCCTTCACGGACAGGGGAGCTCTGGAAACACCATATATTTT.

Written as DNA, the CDR3 is TGTGCCAGCAGCCAAGAACGGTGGGGAGCTCGGGAGACCCAGTACTTC. It translates to CASSQERWGARETQYF. The chain joins TRBV14 to TRBJ2-5, with D tentatively TRBD2 (5 bases). This CDR3 is built from 16 residues. CDR1 and CDR2 from the germline V gene are SGHDN and FVKESK. The V end lost 0 bases, the J end lost 5 bases, and 16 bases lay between the germline ends.

V gene TRBV7-2 combines with J gene TRBJ1-2, with 7 bases matching TRBD1. Germline V gives CDR1 SGHTA, CDR2 FQGNSA. V lost 5 bases to trimming and J lost 5 bases; unmatched junction nucleotides: 5. CDR3 length: 13 residues. CDR3: CASSTWTGYGYTF. The CDR3 bases are TGTGCCAGCAGCACCTGGACAGGATATGGCTACACCTTC.

This clone was seen a single time. The CDR3 DNA sequence: TGCGCCAGCAGCTTGGCCGGGGGGGTCAGCTACACCTTC. This encodes CASSLAGGVSYTF. The V gene is TRBV5-1, the J gene TRBJ1-2, with D tentatively TRBD1 (5 bases). Germline V gene sequence: CDR1 SGHRS, CDR2 YFSETQ. V shed 0 bases and J shed 9 bases, with 12 bases lying between them. The CDR3 contains 13 residues.

The V call is TRBV13, the J call TRBJ1-1, with a tentative D call TRBD1 (5 bases). V shed 2 bases and J shed 7 bases, with 8 bases lying between them. Germline V CDR1 and CDR2: PRHDT, FYEKMQ (reference sequence). The CDR3 has 12 amino acids. The CDR3, as DNA: TGTGCCAGCAGCTTACAGGGTCTTGAAGCTTTCTTT. Protein sequence: CASSLQGLEAFF.

The rearrangement links TRBV7-8 to TRBJ2-3, with D possibly TRBD2 on 5 matching bases. Trimming removed 5 bases from V and 4 bases from J, with 10 bases in between. This CDR3 has 13 residues. Per germline, CDR1 SGHVS and CDR2 FQNEAQ. CDR3 in amino acids: CASSPFGADTQYF. The CDR3 nucleotides are TGTGCCAGCAGCCCATTCGGGGCAGATACGCAGTATTTT.

CDR3 residues: CASSSGQGEFHQPQHF. DNA of the CDR3: TGTGCCAGCAGTTCGGGACAGGGGGAATTTCATCAGCCCCAGCATTTT. The rearrangement joins TRBV27 to TRBJ1-5; 11 bases are a match to TRBD1. This CDR3 contains 16 residues. V lost 4 bases and J lost 5; bases outside the gene matches: 7. CDR1 is MNHEY, CDR2 SMNVEV, per germline (reference sequence).